This T cell receptor beta chain derives from a study of spatial heterogeneity in lung cancer. Looking at the study overall: Consistent detection of more beta-chain than alpha-chain sequences was observed. Findings of the study overall: It was found that expanded intratumoral alpha and beta TCR counts tracked tumor mutation counts.

Unique molecular identifiers tagged every individual TCR cDNA molecule. TCRdb independently ran MiXCR on the 5' RACE reads; one entry per CDR3 protein. The data hold thousands of distinct CDR3 sequences, with roughly a tenth observed a single time. As for time point: sample taken at primary tumor resection. A total of 72 untreated early-stage non-small cell lung cancer patients served as donors. Material for sequencing was whole RNA from tumor, nontumor lung or frozen PBMC, left unsorted. The CDR3 is 14 residues long. CDR1 SQVTM and CDR2 ANQGSEA come from the germline V gene. The V end was cut by 8 bases, the J end by 2 bases, with 17 bases between. In the case of this clonotype: Its antigen remains unidentified.

The sequences come from lung tumor tissue, collected at surgery. The J gene is TRBJ2-3, the V gene TRBV29-1, with a weak D call TRBD2 (7 bases). The receptor's source is a female donor with early-stage non-small cell lung cancer. CDR3 sequence reads: CSITGGGLTDTQYF. In DNA, the CDR3 is TGCAGCATCACCGGCGGGGGCCTCACAGATACGCAGTATTTT.